The rows below give T cell receptor beta chains drawn from one sample of a study of T cells after somatic rescue of genetic block. Profiling relied on immunoSEQ multiplex PCR, and the TCRdb table lists in-frame clones only, not all of them. Of 100,000 to 120,000 clones in the sample, 90% to 95% were seen once. The sequenced sample consisted of peripheral blood mononuclear cells (PBMCs). Source of these receptors: a woman aged 18-29 years. Each CDR3 is given with its conserved first and last residue. A D gene is named only where the DNA matches it firmly. The size field is filled for only some rows; it gives once, few, many or a size class.

abundance: NA
j_gene: TRBJ1-3
v_gene: TRBV6-5
d_gene: NA
CDR3nt: TGTGCCAGCAGCACAGGGCTCTCTGGAAACACCATATATTTT
CDR3aa: CASSTGLSGNTIYF

abundance: NA
j_gene: TRBJ2-7
v_gene: TRBV7-2
d_gene: NA
CDR3nt: TGTGCCAGCAGCATCTCCCCCTCCTACGAGCAGTACTTC
CDR3aa: CASSISPSYEQYF

abundance: NA
j_gene: TRBJ2-3
v_gene: TRBV9
d_gene: TRBD2
CDR3nt: TGTGCCAGCAGCGTAGGCCTAGCGGGGGGCCTCCGCACAGATACGCAGTATTTT
CDR3aa: CASSVGLAGGLRTDTQYF

abundance: NA
j_gene: TRBJ2-1
v_gene: TRBV19
d_gene: TRBD2
CDR3nt: TGTGCCAGTAGTACCGGACTAGCGGGCGGGACCACTGCCTACAATGAGCAGTTCTTC
CDR3aa: CASSTGLAGGTTAYNEQFF

abundance: NA
j_gene: TRBJ2-1
v_gene: TRBV11-3
d_gene: NA
CDR3nt: TGTGCCAGCAGTCTAGGGGGGGTTCGCTCCTACAATGAGCAGTTCTTC
CDR3aa: CASSLGGVRSYNEQFF

abundance: NA
j_gene: TRBJ2-1
v_gene: TRBV9
d_gene: TRBD1
CDR3nt: TGTGCCAGCAGCCCCTTTGGACAGGGGACCTACAATGAGCAGTTCTTC
CDR3aa: CASSPFGQGTYNEQFF

abundance: NA
j_gene: TRBJ2-4
v_gene: TRBV5-6
d_gene: NA
CDR3nt: TGTGCCAGCAGCTTGGGGGTGGACACGGGCAAAAACATTCAGTACTTC
CDR3aa: CASSLGVDTGKNIQYF

abundance: NA
j_gene: TRBJ2-1
v_gene: TRBV7-8
d_gene: NA
CDR3nt: TGTGCCAGCAGCTTAGCGGGGGGGCTTCCCCACAATGAGCAGTTCTTC
CDR3aa: CASSLAGGLPHNEQFF

abundance: NA
j_gene: TRBJ2-7
v_gene: TRBV30
d_gene: NA
CDR3nt: TGTGCCTGGGCGACTACGGGCTCCTACGAGCAGTACTTC
CDR3aa: CAWATTGSYEQYF

abundance: NA
j_gene: TRBJ1-5
v_gene: TRBV10-2
d_gene: TRBD1
CDR3nt: TGCGCCAGCGGGACAGGAAATCAGCCCCAGCATTTT
CDR3aa: CASGTGNQPQHF

abundance: few
j_gene: TRBJ2-7
v_gene: TRBV6-5
d_gene: NA
CDR3nt: TGTGCCAGCAGGTCGATCGGGGGGCGTACGTACGAGCAGTACTTC
CDR3aa: CASRSIGGRTYEQYF

abundance: NA
j_gene: TRBJ2-7
v_gene: TRBV19
d_gene: NA
CDR3nt: TGTGCCAGTAGTACGGGCCTCGCGGGAGAGCAGTACTTC
CDR3aa: CASSTGLAGEQYF

abundance: NA
j_gene: TRBJ1-5
v_gene: TRBV19
d_gene: NA
CDR3nt: TGTGCCAGTAATATAGGGTTTCAGCCCCAGCATTTT
CDR3aa: CASNIGFQPQHF

abundance: NA
j_gene: TRBJ2-7
v_gene: TRBV28
d_gene: TRBD2
CDR3nt: TGTGCCAGCACCCCCGGGGGGGGGCCCGGGAACGAGCAGTACTTC
CDR3aa: CASTPGGGPGNEQYF

abundance: NA
j_gene: TRBJ1-2
v_gene: TRBV28
d_gene: NA
CDR3nt: TGTGCCAGCAGCAGTTTGGGGGCAGGGGATACCGGCTACACCTTC
CDR3aa: CASSSLGAGDTGYTF

abundance: NA
j_gene: TRBJ2-5
v_gene: TRBV2
d_gene: NA
CDR3nt: TGTGCCAGCAGGTACCAAGAGACCCAGTACTTC
CDR3aa: CASRYQETQYF

abundance: NA
j_gene: TRBJ1-1
v_gene: TRBV19
d_gene: TRBD1
CDR3nt: TGTGCCAGTAGTACCCGGGACAGGGCCCGGGACACTGAAGCTTTCTTT
CDR3aa: CASSTRDRARDTEAFF

abundance: once
j_gene: TRBJ1-2
v_gene: TRBV27
d_gene: NA
CDR3nt: TGTGCCAGCAGTGCCGGGGCCTATGGCTACACCTTC
CDR3aa: CASSAGAYGYTF

abundance: NA
j_gene: TRBJ2-7
v_gene: TRBV7-2
d_gene: NA
CDR3nt: TGTGCCAGCAGCTTAGCGCGGGCCGGGGAGCAGTACTTC
CDR3aa: CASSLARAGEQYF

abundance: once
j_gene: TRBJ2-1
v_gene: TRBV30
d_gene: NA
CDR3nt: TGTGCCTGGAGTCCAGGGTGGGGTGAGCAGTTCTTC
CDR3aa: CAWSPGWGEQFF

abundance: NA
j_gene: TRBJ2-7
v_gene: TRBV29-1
d_gene: TRBD1
CDR3nt: TGCAGCGTTGAGGGACAGGGAGGCAACGAGCAGTACTTC
CDR3aa: CSVEGQGGNEQYF

abundance: NA
j_gene: TRBJ1-1
v_gene: TRBV18
d_gene: TRBD1
CDR3nt: TGTGCCAGCTCACCGACAGGGAAAATGAACACTGAAGCTTTCTTT
CDR3aa: CASSPTGKMNTEAFF

abundance: NA
j_gene: TRBJ2-2
v_gene: TRBV25-1
d_gene: TRBD1
CDR3nt: TGTGCCAGCAGTGGGGGACAGGGACGGACCGGGGAGCTGTTTTTT
CDR3aa: CASSGGQGRTGELFF

abundance: NA
j_gene: TRBJ2-7
v_gene: TRBV6-1
d_gene: NA
CDR3nt: TGTGCCAGCAGTGAAGGGCCAGGGAGCTACGAGCAGTACTTC
CDR3aa: CASSEGPGSYEQYF

abundance: NA
j_gene: TRBJ2-5
v_gene: TRBV9
d_gene: TRBD2
CDR3nt: TGTGCCAGCAGCTCCCGAGGTCTAGCGGGGGGAGAGACCCAGTACTTC
CDR3aa: CASSSRGLAGGETQYF

abundance: NA
j_gene: TRBJ1-1
v_gene: TRBV7-9
d_gene: TRBD1
CDR3nt: TGTGCCAGCAGCTTAGAAAGGACAGGAAATGAAGCTTTCTTT
CDR3aa: CASSLERTGNEAFF

abundance: NA
j_gene: TRBJ2-5
v_gene: TRBV13
d_gene: NA
CDR3nt: TGTGCCAGCAGCTTCGGTCCCTCCGCAGAGACCCAGTACTTC
CDR3aa: CASSFGPSAETQYF

abundance: NA
j_gene: TRBJ1-1
v_gene: TRBV4-2
d_gene: NA
CDR3nt: TGTGCCAGCAGCCAAGTAGCCAGCAAGAACACTGAAGCTTTCTTT
CDR3aa: CASSQVASKNTEAFF

abundance: once
j_gene: TRBJ2-2
v_gene: TRBV27
d_gene: NA
CDR3nt: TGTGCCAGCAGTTCCCCTCGGGGTTACCGGGACACCGGGGAGCTGTTTTTT
CDR3aa: CASSSPRGYRDTGELFF

abundance: NA
j_gene: TRBJ2-3
v_gene: TRBV28
d_gene: TRBD2
CDR3nt: TGTGCCAGCAGTTTATGGGCGGGGGGTAGCACAGATACGCAGTATTTT
CDR3aa: CASSLWAGGSTDTQYF

abundance: NA
j_gene: TRBJ1-4
v_gene: TRBV7-9
d_gene: NA
CDR3nt: TGTGCCAGCAGCCCCCGGGACCGAGGGGAAAAACTGTTTTTT
CDR3aa: CASSPRDRGEKLFF

abundance: NA
j_gene: TRBJ2-3
v_gene: TRBV19
d_gene: TRBD2
CDR3nt: TGTGCCAGTAGTACCTCGGGACTAGCGGGGGGTTCGATAGATACGCAGTATTTT
CDR3aa: CASSTSGLAGGSIDTQYF

abundance: once
j_gene: TRBJ2-5
v_gene: TRBV6-1
d_gene: TRBD1
CDR3nt: TGTGCCAGCATTTCGACAGGGGGCATAGAGACCCAGTACTTC
CDR3aa: CASISTGGIETQYF

abundance: many
j_gene: TRBJ2-2
v_gene: TRBV30
d_gene: NA
CDR3nt: TGTGCCTGGAGTATGCAGGGAGAGGACACCGGGGAGCTGTTTTTT
CDR3aa: CAWSMQGEDTGELFF

abundance: NA
j_gene: TRBJ1-1
v_gene: TRBV6-5
d_gene: NA
CDR3nt: TGTGCCAGCAGTTACTCGTCGAACAGGGCGGCTTTCTTT
CDR3aa: CASSYSSNRAAFF

abundance: NA
j_gene: TRBJ1-5
v_gene: TRBV5-4
d_gene: NA
CDR3nt: TGTGCCAGCAGCTCCGGACAGTCCAATCAGCCCCAGCATTTT
CDR3aa: CASSSGQSNQPQHF

abundance: NA
j_gene: TRBJ2-5
v_gene: TRBV29-1
d_gene: NA
CDR3nt: TGCAGCGTCGTCAACTGGGGAGGCCAAGAGACCCAGTACTTC
CDR3aa: CSVVNWGGQETQYF

abundance: NA
j_gene: TRBJ1-5
v_gene: TRBV18
d_gene: NA
CDR3nt: TGTGCCAGCTCACCGGTGGGGGGCACTCAGCCCCAGCATTTT
CDR3aa: CASSPVGGTQPQHF

abundance: NA
j_gene: TRBJ2-1
v_gene: TRBV27
d_gene: NA
CDR3nt: TGTGCCAGCAGTTCAAACCACGGGCGCAATGAGCAGTTCTTC
CDR3aa: CASSSNHGRNEQFF